The sequence of this T cell receptor beta chain was determined in a study of blood T cell repertoires in COVID-19. At the level of the study: T cells, B-cell-depleted T cells, or PBMCs provided the cDNA or gDNA that served as material.

Per the original methods: Estimated nucleated cell counts came from reference gene primer amplification. Only in-frame clones appear in the TCRdb table, and some are missing; sequencing was by immunoSEQ multiplex PCR. V and J calls and clone size are given by that table; D and trimming were obtained from the DNA. Of some 220,000 clones detected, roughly 85% appear once; the ten largest clones hold roughly 2.2%. The CDR3 is made up of 15 amino acids. Germline V gene data show CDR1 as SGHVS and CDR2 as FQNEAQ. The trim removed 5 bases at V and 2 bases at J, leaving 9 bases unmatched. The sequenced material came from peripheral blood. This sequence originates from a woman in her seventies with COVID-19, enrolled during active disease. The V and J genes are TRBV7-8 and TRBJ2-7; 7 nucleotides match TRBD2. Written as DNA, the CDR3 is TGTGCCAGCAGCCCCCGCCCTAGCGGCCCCTACGAGCAGTACTTC. Amino acids: CASSPRPSGPYEQYF. The whole variable domain, filled in from reference TRBV7-8 and TRBJ2-7, reads GAGVSQSPRYKVAKRGQDVALRCDPISGHVSLFWYQQALGQGPEFLTYFQNEAQLDKSGLPSDRFFAERPEGSVSTLKIQRTQQEDSAVYLCASSPRPSGPYEQYFGPGTRLTVT.